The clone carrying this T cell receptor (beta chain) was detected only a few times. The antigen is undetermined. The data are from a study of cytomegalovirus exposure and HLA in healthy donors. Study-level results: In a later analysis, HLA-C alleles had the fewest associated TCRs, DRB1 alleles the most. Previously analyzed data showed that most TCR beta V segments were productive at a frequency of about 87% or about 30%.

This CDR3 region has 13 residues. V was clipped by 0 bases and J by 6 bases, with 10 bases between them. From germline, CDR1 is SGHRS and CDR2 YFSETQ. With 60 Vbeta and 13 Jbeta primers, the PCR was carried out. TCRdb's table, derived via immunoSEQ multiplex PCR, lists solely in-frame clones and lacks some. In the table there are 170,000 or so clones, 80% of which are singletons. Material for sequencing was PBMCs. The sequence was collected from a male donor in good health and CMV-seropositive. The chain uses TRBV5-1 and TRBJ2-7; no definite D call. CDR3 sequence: CASSLAQATEQYF. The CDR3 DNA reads TGCGCCAGCAGCTTGGCGCAGGCGACCGAGCAGTACTTC. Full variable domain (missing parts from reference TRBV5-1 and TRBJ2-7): KAGVTQTPRYLIKTRGQQVTLSCSPISGHRSVSWYQQTPGQGLQFLFEYFSETQRNKGNFPGRFSGRQFSNSRSEMNVSTLELGDSALYLCASSLAQATEQYFGPGTRLTVT.